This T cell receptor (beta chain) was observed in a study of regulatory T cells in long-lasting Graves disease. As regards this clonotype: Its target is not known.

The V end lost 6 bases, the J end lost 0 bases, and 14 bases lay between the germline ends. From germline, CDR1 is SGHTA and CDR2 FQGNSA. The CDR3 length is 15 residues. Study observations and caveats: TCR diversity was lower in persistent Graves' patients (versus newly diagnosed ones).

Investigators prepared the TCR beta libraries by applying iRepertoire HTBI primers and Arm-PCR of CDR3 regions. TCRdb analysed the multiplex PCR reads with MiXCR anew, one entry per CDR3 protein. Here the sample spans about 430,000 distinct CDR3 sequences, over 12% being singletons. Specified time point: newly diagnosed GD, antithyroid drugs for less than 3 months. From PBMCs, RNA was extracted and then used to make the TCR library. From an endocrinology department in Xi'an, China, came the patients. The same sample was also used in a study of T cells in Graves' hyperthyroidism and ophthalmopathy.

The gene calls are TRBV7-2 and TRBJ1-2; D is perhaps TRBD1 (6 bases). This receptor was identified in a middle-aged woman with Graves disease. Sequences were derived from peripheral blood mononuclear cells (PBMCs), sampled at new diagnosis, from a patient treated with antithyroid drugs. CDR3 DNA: TGTGCCAGCAGTTTGACGGGGGCAGCTAACTATGGCTACACCTTC. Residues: CASSLTGAANYGYTF.